This T cell receptor (beta chain) was captured in a study of blood T cell repertoires in COVID-19. Study in general: Both acute and convalescent COVID-19 samples were obtained from the United States, Italy and Spain. Sources were T cells, B-cell-depleted T cells, or PBMCs; the material itself was cDNA or gDNA.

The CDR3 is 12 residues long. CDR1 and CDR2 (germline): ENHRY, SYGVKD. V was clipped by 2 bases and J by 8 bases, with 9 bases between them. Original handling: Reference gene primer amplification in the assay estimated nucleated cell counts. Produced via immunoSEQ multiplex PCR; TCRdb's table is partial and in-frame only. The V and J calls and the clone size are those of that table, but D and trimming were determined from the DNA. The profile shows approximately 230,000 clones, 70% to 90% of them singletons. Input material: peripheral blood. This clonotype originated in a middle-aged woman who had recovered from COVID-19. The chain joins TRBV10-3 to TRBJ1-2; D uncertain. For the CDR3, the DNA is TGTGCCATCAGTGAGAGGGAGAACGGCTACACCTTC. Amino acids: CAISERENGYTF.